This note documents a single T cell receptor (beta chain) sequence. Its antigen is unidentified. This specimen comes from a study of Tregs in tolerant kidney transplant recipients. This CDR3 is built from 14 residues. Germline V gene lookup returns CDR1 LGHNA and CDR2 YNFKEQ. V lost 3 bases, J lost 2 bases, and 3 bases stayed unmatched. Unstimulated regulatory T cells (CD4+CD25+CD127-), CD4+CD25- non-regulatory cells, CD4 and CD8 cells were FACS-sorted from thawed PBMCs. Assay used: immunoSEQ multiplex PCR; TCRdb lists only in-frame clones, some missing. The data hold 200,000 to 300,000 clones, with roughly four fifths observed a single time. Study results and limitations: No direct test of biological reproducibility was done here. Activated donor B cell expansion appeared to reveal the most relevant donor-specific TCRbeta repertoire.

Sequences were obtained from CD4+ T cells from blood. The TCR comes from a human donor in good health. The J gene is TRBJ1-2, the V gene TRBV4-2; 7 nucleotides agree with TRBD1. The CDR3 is CASSHLTGNYGYTF. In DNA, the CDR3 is TGTGCCAGCAGCCACCTGACAGGGAACTATGGCTACACCTTC.